Included here is one T cell receptor (beta chain) sequence, with context. Its matching antigen is unknown. The method was immunoSEQ multiplex PCR; TCRdb's version includes in-frame clones alone and lacks a portion of them. The sample carries roughly 30,000 clones, approximately 78% recorded once. The sample comes from a study of pediatric ulcerative colitis. Regarding the study as a whole: Two rectal clonotypes were found only in ulcerative colitis patients, all of them. A couple of patients' blood samples yielded substantially fewer templates.

CDR1 is SNHLY, CDR2 FYNNEI, per germline. V gave up 6 bases and J gave up 0 bases; unmatched junction bases: 8. There are 17 residues in the CDR3. The TCR comes from a boy between 10 and 17 years old with severe ulcerative colitis. The rearrangement joins TRBV2 to TRBJ2-3; 11 nucleotides line up with TRBD2. The sequenced material came from blood. CDR3 sequence reads: CASRKASGGYSTDTQYF. For the CDR3, the DNA is TGTGCCAGCAGAAAGGCTAGCGGGGGGTATAGCACAGATACGCAGTATTTT.